There are a few counts of the clone carrying this TCR beta chain. What it binds is unknown. Trimming at V came to 1 base and at J to 9 bases, leaving 0 bases not matched to a gene. Per germline, CDR1 DFQATT and CDR2 SNEGSKA (reference sequence). The CDR3 runs to 11 residues. Primed by a sample-barcoded 5' primer and a J-beta primer mix, a second PCR proceeded for about 7 to 11 cycles. All cDNA molecules were each tagged by a template-switch adaptor with 12 random nucleotides. Using its own MiXCR run on the 5' RACE reads, TCRdb lists one record per CDR3 protein. The profile shows 650,000 or so distinct CDR3 sequences, 40% to 65% of them singletons. Staff drew ten milliliters of peripheral blood from each donor. This sample was taken from a study of blood T cells in healthy people across ages. Overall study context: Template switching retrieved approximately one barcoded beta molecule for each two T cells.

Study-wide points: Diversity was higher, and naive CD4+ cells more numerous, in long-lived donors than in aged donors.

The V call is TRBV20-1, the J call TRBJ2-3; TRBD2 aligns across 8 bases. The specimen was blood. The sequence came from a woman at least 80 years old in good health. The CDR3 nucleotides are TGCAGTGCTAGAGGCGGGGGGACGCAGTATTTT. It codes for CSARGGGTQYF.